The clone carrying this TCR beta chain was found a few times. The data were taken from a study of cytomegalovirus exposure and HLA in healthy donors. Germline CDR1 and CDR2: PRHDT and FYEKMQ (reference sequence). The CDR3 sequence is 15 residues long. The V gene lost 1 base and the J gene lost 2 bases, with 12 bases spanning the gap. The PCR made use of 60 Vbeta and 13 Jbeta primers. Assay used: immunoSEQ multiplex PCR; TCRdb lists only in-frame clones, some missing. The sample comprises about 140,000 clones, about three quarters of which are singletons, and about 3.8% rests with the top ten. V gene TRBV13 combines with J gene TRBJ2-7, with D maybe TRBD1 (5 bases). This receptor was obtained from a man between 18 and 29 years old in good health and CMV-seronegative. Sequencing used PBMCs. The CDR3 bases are TGTGCCAGCAGCTTAGACACACGACAGACCTACGAGCAGTACTTC. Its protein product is CASSLDTRQTYEQYF.